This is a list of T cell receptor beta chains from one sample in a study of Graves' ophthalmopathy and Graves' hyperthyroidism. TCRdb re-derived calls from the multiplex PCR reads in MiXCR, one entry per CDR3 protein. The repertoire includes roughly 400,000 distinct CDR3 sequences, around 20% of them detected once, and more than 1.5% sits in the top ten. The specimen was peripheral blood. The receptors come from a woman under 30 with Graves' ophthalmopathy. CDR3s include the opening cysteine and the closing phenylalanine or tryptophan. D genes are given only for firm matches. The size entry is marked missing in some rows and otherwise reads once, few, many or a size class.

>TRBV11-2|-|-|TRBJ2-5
TGTGCCAGCAGCTTTGGCGACAGTAAGACCCAGTACTTC
CASSFGDSKTQYF
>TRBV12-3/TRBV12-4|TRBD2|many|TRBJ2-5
TGTGCCAGCAGTCCGACCATTGGGCGGGAGGTAGAGACCCAGTACTTC
CASSPTIGREVETQYF
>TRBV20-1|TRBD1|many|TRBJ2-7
TGCAGTGCTAGGTTCCCCTTCCGGGACAGGGAATACTACGAGCAGTACTTC
CSARFPFRDREYYEQYF
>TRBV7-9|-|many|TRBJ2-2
TGTGCCAGCAGCTTAGCGCTGATGGCCGGGGAGCTGTTTTTT
CASSLALMAGELFF
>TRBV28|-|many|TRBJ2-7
TGTGCCAGCAGTCGCAGGAACTCCTACGAGCAGTACTTC
CASSRRNSYEQYF
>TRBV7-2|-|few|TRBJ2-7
TGTGCCAGCAGCTTAAGGGCCGAGTACGAGCAGTACTTC
CASSLRAEYEQYF
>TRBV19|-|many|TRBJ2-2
TGTGCCAGCCTTAGACCTGGCGGGGAGCTGTTTTTT
CASLRPGGELFF
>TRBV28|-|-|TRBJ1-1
TGTGCCAGCTTGTGGGGACCGAACACTGAAGCTTTCTTT
CASLWGPNTEAFF
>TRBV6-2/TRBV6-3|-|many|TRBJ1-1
TGTGCCAGCTTGAGTATGGGCACTGAAGCTTTCTTT
CASLSMGTEAFF
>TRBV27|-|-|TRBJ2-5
TGTGCCAGCAGTCCGAACCGGGACTCTCTGGAGACCCAGTACTTC
CASSPNRDSLETQYF
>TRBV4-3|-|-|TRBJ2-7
TGCGCCAGCAGCCAAGAAAGGGCAGGGGCCTACGAGCAGTACTTC
CASSQERAGAYEQYF
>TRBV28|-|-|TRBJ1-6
TGTGCCAGCAGTGCATTCCAGGGCATGAATTCACCCCTCCACTTT
CASSAFQGMNSPLHF
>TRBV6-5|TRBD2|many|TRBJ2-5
TGTGCCAGCAGTTACCCTAGCGGGAGGGCCCCCGATAAAAAAGAGACCCAGTACTTC
CASSYPSGRAPDKKETQYF
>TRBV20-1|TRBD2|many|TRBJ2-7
TGCAGTGCAACCGGGACTAGCGGTTACTACGAGCAGTACTTC
CSATGTSGYYEQYF
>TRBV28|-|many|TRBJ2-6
TGTGCCAGCAGTTTATTTATCCTACGCTCTGGGGCCAACGTCCTGACTTTC
CASSLFILRSGANVLTF
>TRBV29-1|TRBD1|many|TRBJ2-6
TGCAGCGTCGTAGACAGGGCCGGGGCCAACGTCCTGACTTTC
CSVVDRAGANVLTF
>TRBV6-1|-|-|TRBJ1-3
TGTGCCAGCAGTAGAAAATCGGGGCTCTCTGGAAACACCATATATTTT
CASSRKSGLSGNTIYF
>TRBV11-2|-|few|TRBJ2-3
TGTGCCAGCAGCTTAGGAAACAGGCTCACAGATACGCAGTATTTT
CASSLGNRLTDTQYF
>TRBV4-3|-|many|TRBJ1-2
TGCGCCAGCAGCCGGTCTACTGGGGGAAACTATGGCTACACCTTC
CASSRSTGGNYGYTF
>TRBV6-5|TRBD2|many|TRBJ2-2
TGTGCCGCCCAGGGAGGGAGTGGCACCGGGGAGCTGTTTTTT
CAAQGGSGTGELFF
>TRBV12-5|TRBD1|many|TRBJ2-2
TGTGCTAGTGGTTTGGTGGCGGGACAGGTTGACACCGGGGAGCTGTTTTTT
CASGLVAGQVDTGELFF
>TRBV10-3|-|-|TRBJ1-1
TGTGCCATCAGTGAGGTGCGCGGGAAGCGTACTGAAGCTTTCTTT
CAISEVRGKRTEAFF
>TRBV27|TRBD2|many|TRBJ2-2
TGTGCCAGCAGTTTAGCGGGGGGAAGGACCGGGGAGCTGTTTTTT
CASSLAGGRTGELFF
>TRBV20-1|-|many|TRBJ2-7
TGCAGTGCGCCCGACCCCCTAGCGAGCTCCTACGAGCAGTACTTC
CSAPDPLASSYEQYF
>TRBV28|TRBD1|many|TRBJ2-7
TGTGCCAGCAGTTACCTCCCGGGACAGGGTTCCTACGAGCAGTACTTC
CASSYLPGQGSYEQYF
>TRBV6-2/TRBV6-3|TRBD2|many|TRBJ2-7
TGTGCCAGCAGTTTTGGGACTAGCGGGAGAGACGAGCAGTACTTC
CASSFGTSGRDEQYF
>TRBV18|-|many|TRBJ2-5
TGTGCCAGCTCACCAGTCCACCAAGAGACCCAGTACTTC
CASSPVHQETQYF
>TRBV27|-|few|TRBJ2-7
TGTGCCAGCAGTTTTGGTAGCCGTCCGTACGAGCAGTACTTC
CASSFGSRPYEQYF
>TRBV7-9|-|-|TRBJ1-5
TGTGCCACCTTTCGGTTGCAGGACAATCAGCCCCAGCATTTT
CATFRLQDNQPQHF
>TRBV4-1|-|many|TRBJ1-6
TGCGCCAGCACCTCATGGCAGGCCTCCAATTCACCCCTCCACTTT
CASTSWQASNSPLHF
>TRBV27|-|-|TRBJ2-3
TGTGCCAGCAGGCCCCTCGTGGGGGCGTTCGGAGATACGCAGTATTTT
CASRPLVGAFGDTQYF
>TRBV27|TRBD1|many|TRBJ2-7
TGTGCCAGCAGTTTCGGGACAGGGAATGCGCAGTACTTC
CASSFGTGNAQYF
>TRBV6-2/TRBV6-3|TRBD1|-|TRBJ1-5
TGTGCCAGCAGTTCCCAGGGGGCTACAGGGGACTCCCCTCGGTTTAGCAATCAGCCCCAGCATTTT
CASSSQGATGDSPRFSNQPQHF
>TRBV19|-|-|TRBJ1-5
TGTGCCAGCGGGGGGGTAGGGTTCAATCAGCCCCAGCATTTT
CASGGVGFNQPQHF
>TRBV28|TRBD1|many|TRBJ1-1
TGTGCCAGCATCTACCTCGGACAGGGGGCGACTGGAGCTTTCTTT
CASIYLGQGATGAFF
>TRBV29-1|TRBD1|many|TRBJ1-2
TGCAGCGTTAGAGAGACAGGGGATTCCTATGGCTACACCTTC
CSVRETGDSYGYTF
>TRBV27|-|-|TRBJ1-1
TGTGCCAGCAGTTTCTGGGGGGCGAACACTGAAGCTTTCTTT
CASSFWGANTEAFF
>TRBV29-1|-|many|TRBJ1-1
TGCAGCGTTGAAGATGACGGGGCGGTGGGGACTGAAGCTTTCTTT
CSVEDDGAVGTEAFF
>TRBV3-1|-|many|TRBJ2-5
TGTGCCAGCAGCCGAGCCTGGGACCCCAATCCCAAGACCCAGTACTTC
CASSRAWDPNPKTQYF
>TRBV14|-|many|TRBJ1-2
TGTGCCAGCAGCCAAGATCGGGCTATTAGCGACTATGGCTACACCTTC
CASSQDRAISDYGYTF
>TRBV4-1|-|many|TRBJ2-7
TGCGCCAGCAGCCAAGAACCCACAGGGTTCTACGAGCAGTACTTC
CASSQEPTGFYEQYF
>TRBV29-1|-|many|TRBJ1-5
TGCAGCGTCGCGACCGGTTTGGGCAATCAGCCCCAGCATTTT
CSVATGLGNQPQHF
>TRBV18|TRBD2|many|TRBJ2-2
TGTGCCAGCTCACCGACTAGCGGGGTTAACACCGGGGAGCTGTTTTTT
CASSPTSGVNTGELFF
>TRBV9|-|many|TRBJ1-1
TGTGCCAGCAGCGTAGGATGGTCCACTGAAGCTTTCTTT
CASSVGWSTEAFF
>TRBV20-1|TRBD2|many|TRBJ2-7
TGCAGTGCCAAAGGACTAGGGTCCTACGAGCAGTACTTC
CSAKGLGSYEQYF
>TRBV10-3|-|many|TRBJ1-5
TGTGCCGCCTCAGGGAGTGGCAATCAGCCCCAGCATTTT
CAASGSGNQPQHF
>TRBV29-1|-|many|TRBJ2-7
TGCAGCGTTAAAGGCCTCAAAGGCGAGCAGTACTTC
CSVKGLKGEQYF
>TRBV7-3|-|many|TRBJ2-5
TGTGCCAGCAGCTTAAGGGCAGGGTCGAGGGAGACCCAGTACTTC
CASSLRAGSRETQYF
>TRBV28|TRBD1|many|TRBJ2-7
TGTGCCAGCAGTTTCGGGACAGGGGTACGCGAGCAGTACTTC
CASSFGTGVREQYF
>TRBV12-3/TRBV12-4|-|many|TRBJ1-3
TGTGCCAGCAGCCCTGGTGGGTCTGGAAACACCATATATTTT
CASSPGGSGNTIYF
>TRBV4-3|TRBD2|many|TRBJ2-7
TGCGCCAGCAGCCCCCCAACAAGCGGGGGGAGCTCCTACGAGCAGTACTTC
CASSPPTSGGSSYEQYF
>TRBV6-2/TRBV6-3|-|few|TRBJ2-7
TGTGCCAGCGCGACCGAGGGGATTAAAGGCCACGAGCAGTACTTC
CASATEGIKGHEQYF
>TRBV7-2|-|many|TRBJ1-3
TGTGCCAGCAGCCTAGGCACGAGCTCTGGAAACACCATATATTTT
CASSLGTSSGNTIYF
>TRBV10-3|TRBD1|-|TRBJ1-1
TGTGCCATCAGTGACGCAGGGGGCATAAGGAACACTGAAGCTTTCTTT
CAISDAGGIRNTEAFF
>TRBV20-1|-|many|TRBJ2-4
TGCAGTGCTCCGGACAGAATCCTAGCCAAAAACATTCAGTACTTC
CSAPDRILAKNIQYF
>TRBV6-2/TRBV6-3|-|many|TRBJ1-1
TGTGCCATTCGGATGAACACTGAAGCTTTCTTT
CAIRMNTEAFF
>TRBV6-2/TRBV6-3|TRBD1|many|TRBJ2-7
TGTGCCAGCGACAGGGGGCTTGGATACGAGCAGTACTTC
CASDRGLGYEQYF
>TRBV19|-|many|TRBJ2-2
TGTGCCAGTAGTATAGATCCGGGCCCGAGAACCGGGGAGCTGTTTTTT
CASSIDPGPRTGELFF
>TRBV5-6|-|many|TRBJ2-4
TGTGCCAGCAGCGCCCCACTCAACTACAGTGTGAGAGACATTCAGTACTTC
CASSAPLNYSVRDIQYF